One sample yielded the 9 T cell receptor beta chains listed below, sequenced in a study of shared clonotypes between healthy human individuals. TCRdb's table, derived via immunoSEQ multiplex PCR, lists solely in-frame clones and lacks some. Of some 2,500,000 clones in the sample, over 85% were seen once. The sequencing input was naive CD4+ T cells from PBMCs. Indicated subset: CD45RA+ positively selected. These receptors came from a man in his late teens or twenties in good health. Some clones in this sample may be carry-over from other donors' samples.

This rearrangement joins TRBV19 to TRBJ1-5, with 8 positions matching TRBD1. The CDR3 is 17 residues long. The junction had 13 bases not matched to a gene; V was cut back by 3 bases and J by 6 bases. Germline loops: CDR1 LNHDA, CDR2 SQIVND (reference sequence). The CDR3 nucleotides read TGTGCCAGTAGTATTCATTTGGCAGGGGGCGTTGGTCAGCCCCAGCATTTT. This translates into CASSIHLAGGVGQPQHF.

The genes are TRBV5-1 and TRBJ2-1; 7 bases align to TRBD2. V shed 2 bases and J 2 bases; nucleotides not matched to a gene: 10. Germline CDR1 is SGHRS and CDR2 is YFSETQ. This CDR3 spans 17 amino acids. The CDR3 sequence: CASSFNSGEVTYNEQFF. In DNA form, the CDR3 reads TGCGCCAGCAGCTTCAACAGCGGGGAGGTGACCTACAATGAGCAGTTCTTC.

This rearrangement joins TRBV7-3 to TRBJ2-1; 7 nucleotides match TRBD1. This CDR3 contains 15 residues. Germline CDR1 reads SGHTA; CDR2 reads FQGTGA. J gave up 6 bases and V 3 bases, and 8 bases lay outside the gene matches. Here the CDR3 DNA reads TGTGCCAGCAGCTTTACCGGGACAGCTGTCAATGAGCAGTTCTTC. This encodes CASSFTGTAVNEQFF.

The V gene is TRBV27, the J gene TRBJ1-4; 10 nucleotides line up with TRBD1. The CDR3 runs 15 residues. Germline values: CDR1 MNHEY, CDR2 SMNVEV (reference sequence). V dropped 5 bases and J dropped 4; count of bases not matched to a gene: 4. CDR3 loop: CASSLDRGRNEKLFF. For the CDR3, the DNA is TGTGCCAGCAGTCTAGACAGGGGGCGTAATGAAAAACTGTTTTTT.

The chain has TRBV5-1 and TRBJ2-2; D not resolved. CDR1 and CDR2 (germline): SGHRS, YFSETQ. Trimming cost V 0 bases and J 4 bases, with 10 bases left between them. There are 15 residues in the CDR3. The CDR3 DNA reads TGCGCCAGCAGCTTGGCTGGTAGCCTCACCGGGGAGCTGTTTTTT. Translation: CASSLAGSLTGELFF.

The chain has TRBV11-2 and TRBJ2-7, with 11 bases aligning to TRBD2. J was trimmed by 3 bases and V by 4 bases; bases with no gene match: 8. From germline, CDR1 is SGHAT and CDR2 FQNNGV. The CDR3 length is 16 residues. CDR3 sequence: CASSSQTSGKLYEQYF. In nucleotides, the CDR3 is TGTGCCAGCAGCTCACAGACTAGCGGGAAGCTCTACGAGCAGTACTTC.

As for this clone: The sample holds other DNA sequences that translate to the same CDR3. The chain is built from TRBV7-3 and TRBJ2-1, with 11 bases identical to TRBD2. V shed 2 bases and J 4 bases; nucleotides not matched to a gene: 1. Germline-derived CDR1 and CDR2 are SGHTA and FQGTGA. The CDR3 spans 15 residues. The CDR3 DNA follows: TGTGCCAGCAGCTTACTAGCGGGGGGATACAATGAGCAGTTCTTC. Protein product: CASSLLAGGYNEQFF.

The chain carries TRBV6-5 and TRBJ1-2; 12 bases fit TRBD1. Per germline, CDR1 MNHEY and CDR2 SVGAGI. Trimming took 5 bases from V and 6 from J; bases not matched to a gene: 4. CDR3 length equals 14 residues. Here the CDR3 DNA reads TGTGCCAGCAGTAGGGGACAGGGGGCAAATGGCTACACCTTC. Its protein is CASSRGQGANGYTF.

This sequence joins TRBV2 and TRBJ2-2; 8 bases line up with TRBD1. The CDR3 sequence is 15 residues long. V lost 7 bases and J lost 4; bases outside the gene matches: 8. CDR1 is SNHLY and CDR2 is FYNNEI in the germline V gene. CDR3: CASISDRASTGELFF. CDR3 nucleotide sequence: TGTGCCAGCATTTCGGACAGGGCGAGCACCGGGGAGCTGTTTTTT.